This T cell receptor beta chain was identified during a study of Ad26.COV2.S vaccination and SARS-CoV-2 variants. For the study at large: Donor was one of the participants in the Ad26.COV2.S arm of the COV1001 trial. Study-level findings and limits: Assessments of TCR breadth and depth may have underestimated the total T cell responses. Relative to placebo recipients, vaccine recipients exhibited elevated spike-specific TCR breadth.

CDR1 and CDR2 (germline): SGHNT, YENEEA. The CDR3 extends over 13 amino acids. V lost 3 bases and J lost 11, with 17 bases in between. Points on this clone: Its antigen remains unidentified.

Treatment indicated: roughly 19 received Ad26.COV2.S at low or high dose, single or two shots; about 5 received placebo; per-sample allocation not given. Repertoires come from day 63 after the first vaccine or placebo injection. An 18-55-year-old adult in Boston served as donor. The table came from immunoSEQ multiplex PCR; TCRdb's copy has only in-frame clones and leaves some out. The table records 500,000 or so clones, about 91% of them present only once. This TCR was recovered from a person between 18 and 59 years old who received the Ad26.COV2.S COVID-19 vaccine or a placebo. The chain employs TRBV11-3 and TRBJ2-7; D tentatively reads TRBD1 or TRBD2 (5 bases each). This specimen consisted of peripheral blood, obtained in a trial of Ad26.COV2.S vaccine versus placebo. CDR3 nucleotide sequence: TGTGCCAGCAGCTTGGCCAATGGCAGGGAGAAGTACTTC. Its translation: CASSLANGREKYF.